Given below is one T cell receptor beta chain in context. These data originate in a study of blood T cell repertoires in COVID-19. Overall study: Acute-phase and convalescent COVID-19 samples originated in the United States, Italy and Spain. Sources were T cells, B-cell-depleted T cells, or PBMCs; the material itself was cDNA or gDNA.

Original handling: By means of reference gene primer amplification, nucleated cell counts were estimated. Sequencing used immunoSEQ multiplex PCR; TCRdb keeps in-frame clones, though not all of them. V and J calls and clone size are those listed in that table; D and trimming were worked out from the DNA. The table has 150,000 or so clones, around 85% seen once. Those enrolled in Seattle joined during active infection and were followed longitudinally afterward. Germline CDR1 reads SGHTA; CDR2 reads FQGNSA. The CDR3 contains 15 residues. Trimming cost V 1 base and J 6 bases, with 16 bases left between them.

The sequenced material came from peripheral blood. This sequence joins TRBV7-2 and TRBJ2-7; D is perhaps TRBD1 (5 bases). This sequence was found in a man aged 55-75 years with COVID-19, enrolled during active disease. As DNA, the CDR3 is TGTGCCAGCAGCTTAGGAGGTAGGGGTCTACTCGAGCAGTACTTC. This gives the protein CASSLGGRGLLEQYF.